These 15 T cell receptor beta chains were sequenced from one sample in a study of T-cell memory formation after mild COVID-19. One entry per CDR3 protein, called by TCRdb with MiXCR from the 5' RACE reads. Of about 440,000 distinct CDR3 sequences in the sample, 20% were seen once. Sequencing was carried out using PBMCs or a T cell subset sorted from them (not recorded which). These TCRs come from an adult woman who had mild COVID-19 (a few samples of this study predate the infection). Cell type and time point are not known.

The chain joins TRBV12-3 or TRBV12-4 to TRBJ2-4; the D gene is possibly TRBD2 (5 bases). The CDR3 is 16 amino acids. Trimming pared 9 bases from V and 0 bases from J, leaving 18 bases between. The CDR3 here is CASSAQTLVAKNIQYF. The DNA of the CDR3 is TGTGCCAGTTCGGCTCAGACACTAGTAGCCAAAAACATTCAGTACTTC.

This clonotype was observed a few times. This chain uses TRBV21-1 with TRBJ1-2; TRBD1 is taken as the D call from the table, unchecked against the DNA. TRBV21-1 is deemed a pseudogene. CDR3 length equals 17 residues. CDR3 sequence: CASSKALNRVPGYGYTF. CDR3 DNA: TGTGCCAGCAGCAAAGCGCTAAACAGGGTTCCGGGATATGGCTACACCTTC.

This clonotype has only a few counts. J is TRBJ1-2 and V is TRBV12-3 or TRBV12-4, with TRBD1 as a possible D gene (5 bases). The CDR3 extends over 13 amino acids. Deletions cut 3 bases from V and 4 bases from J, with 9 bases between. CDR3 DNA sequence: TGTGCCAGCAGTTTTAACCAGGGCTATGGCTACACCTTC. Translated: CASSFNQGYGYTF.

This clonotype turned up a few times. The chain recombines TRBV15 with TRBJ1-3, with D perhaps TRBD1 (5 bases). Germline CDR1 reads LNHNV; CDR2 reads YYDKDF (reference sequence). CDR3 length: 16 residues. V was trimmed by 0 bases and J by 3 bases, leaving 12 bases between them. As DNA, the CDR3 is TGTGCCACCAGCAGAGATTTTTGGGGGAATGGAAACACCATATATTTT. It specifies CATSRDFWGNGNTIYF. Full variable domain (remainder filled in from reference TRBV15 and TRBJ1-3): DAMVIQNPRYQVTQFGKPVTLSCSQTLNHNVMYWYQQKSSQAPKLLFHYYDKDFNNEADTPDNFQSRRPNTSFCFLDIRSPGLGDTAMYLCATSRDFWGNGNTIYFGEGSWLTVV.

This clonotype was detected ten times or more. This rearrangement joins TRBV12-3 or TRBV12-4 to TRBJ2-5; 7 bases are shared with TRBD1. V shed 6 bases and J 5 bases; nucleotides not matched to a gene: 9. This CDR3 is built from 14 residues. The CDR3 DNA is TGTGCCAGCAGCCCAACAGGGGTGGTGGAGACCCAGTACTTC. Translated: CASSPTGVVETQYF.

This clonotype was seen more than once but under ten times. The chain employs TRBV4-2 and TRBJ1-6; 7 nucleotides agree with TRBD1. Unmatched junction bases numbered 3, after V lost 0 bases and J lost 7 bases. Germline V CDR1 and CDR2: LGHNA, YNFKEQ. There are 15 residues in the CDR3. CDR3 in DNA: TGTGCCAGCAGCCAAGAACAGGGGCGCAATTCACCCCTCCACTTT. Its translation is CASSQEQGRNSPLHF.

This clonotype was picked up a small number of times. The V gene is TRBV5-1, the J gene TRBJ1-2; 7 bases are a match to TRBD1. In germline, CDR1 is SGHRS, CDR2 YFSETQ. The CDR3 consists of 15 residues. The V and J ends lost 1 base and 0 bases, in that order; junction bases with no gene match: 3. The CDR3 protein is CASSLTQGANYGYTF. In DNA form, the CDR3 reads TGCGCCAGCAGCTTGACTCAGGGGGCTAACTATGGCTACACCTTC.

This chain connects TRBV5-4 to TRBJ2-5, with 8 bases lining up with TRBD2. The CDR3 contains 16 residues. CDR1 SGHNT and CDR2 YYREEE come from the germline V gene (reference sequence). The V gene end was trimmed by 4 bases and the J gene end by 1 base; junction bases not matched to a gene: 9. CDR3 in DNA: TGTGCCAGCAGCCGGGTTAGCGGGACCGGCCAAGAGACCCAGTACTTC. Its translation is CASSRVSGTGQETQYF.

This clonotype was observed at least ten times. The V and J genes are TRBV2 and TRBJ2-5; TRBD1 matches 7 bases. Trimming cost V 8 bases and J 7 bases; bases outside gene matches: 10. The CDR3 length is 13 residues. The germline V gene has CDR1 SNHLY and CDR2 FYNNEI. CDR3 protein: CASGTGVPVTQYF. The CDR3 coding sequence is TGTGCCAGCGGAACAGGGGTGCCCGTGACCCAGTACTTC.

This clonotype occurred a few times. This sequence joins TRBV3-1 and TRBJ1-2; D is uncertain. The CDR3 is 14 residues long. Germline values: CDR1 LGHDT, CDR2 YNNKEL (reference sequence). The V gene lost 2 bases and the J gene lost 0 bases, with 7 bases spanning the gap. DNA for the CDR3: TGTGCCAGCAGCCAACGGCTTTCTAACTATGGCTACACCTTC. Protein product: CASSQRLSNYGYTF.

This clonotype was observed a few times. The chain couples TRBV20-1 to TRBJ2-2, with 8 nucleotides matching TRBD1. This CDR3 comprises 14 residues. Per the germline V gene, CDR1 is DFQATT and CDR2 is SNEGSKA (reference sequence). V was clipped by 6 bases and J by 5 bases; unmatched bases: 8. DNA for the CDR3: TGCAGTGCACCCCGACAGGGGCCTACCGGGGAGCTGTTTTTT. Its translation: CSAPRQGPTGELFF.

The chain links TRBV9 to TRBJ1-5, with a possible D match to TRBD1 (5 bases). Deletions cut 6 bases from V and 1 base from J, with 14 bases between. This CDR3 spans 15 amino acids. Germline CDR1 is SGDLS and CDR2 is YYNGEE. The CDR3 region is CASTLDGDSNQPQHF. CDR3 in DNA: TGTGCCAGCACCCTTGACGGGGACAGCAATCAGCCCCAGCATTTT.

This clonotype was picked up a small number of times. The CDR3, as DNA: TGCAGTGCTAGAGAGGTCAGAGGCTCTGGAAACACCATATATTTT. Its translation: CSAREVRGSGNTIYF. This chain links TRBV20-1 with TRBJ1-3; D unclear. V dropped 0 bases and J dropped 0 bases, with 9 bases sitting between them. Germline V gene data show CDR1 as DFQATT and CDR2 as SNEGSKA (reference sequence). The CDR3 contains 15 residues.

This clonotype has ten or more counts. The chain couples TRBV11-2 to TRBJ2-2; D is unclear. The CDR3 is 13 residues long. Trimming left V 7 bases short and J 3 bases short, with 9 bases between. Germline assignment: CDR1 SGHAT and CDR2 FQNNGV. Here the CDR3 reads CASIKLDTGELFF. The CDR3 DNA reads TGTGCCAGCATCAAACTGGACACCGGGGAGCTGTTTTTT.

CDR3 protein: CATSRVDRGHYEQYF. The CDR3 coding sequence is TGTGCCACCAGCAGAGTGGACAGGGGGCATTACGAGCAGTACTTC. The rearrangement uses TRBV15 and TRBJ2-7; 11 bases fit TRBD1. Germline CDR1 is LNHNV and CDR2 is YYDKDF (reference sequence). The CDR3 spans 15 residues. With V trimmed by 1 base and J by 4 bases, 3 bases remained unmatched.